The 3 T cell receptor beta chains below were found in one sample sequenced in a study of CD4 T cell repertoires in COVID-19. This table comes from immunoSEQ multiplex PCR, and its TCRdb copy is limited to in-frame clones, with some not included. The sample carries fewer than 100,000 clones, about four fifths recorded once. This specimen consisted of CD4+ T cells from peripheral blood, obtained after recovery from COVID-19. Receptors originate from a human donor who had COVID-19.

V gene TRBV9 combines with J gene TRBJ1-2; no clear D gene. The V gene's germline CDR1 is SGDLS and CDR2 YYNGEE. The CDR3 sequence is 16 residues long. V was pared by 4 bases and J by 8 bases, with 24 bases between. CDR3 DNA: TGTGCCAGCAGCCCCAGCCCGGACGGAGTCTGGGAGGGCTACACCTTC. Translation: CASSPSPDGVWEGYTF.

V usage is TRBV20-1 and J usage is TRBJ2-5, with 9 bases identical to TRBD1. The CDR3 sequence is 11 residues long. The J segment lost 7 bases and the V segment lost 7 bases, leaving 4 bases of the junction unmatched. Germline loops: CDR1 DFQATT, CDR2 SNEGSKA (reference sequence). The CDR3 protein is CSGGTGWTQYF. The CDR3 region has the DNA TGCAGTGGGGGGACAGGGTGGACCCAGTACTTC.

The rearrangement links TRBV4-1 to TRBJ2-7; D remains unclear. CDR3 size: 13 residues. Trimming removed 0 bases at V and 7 bases at J, with 10 bases between. Germline V gene lookup returns CDR1 MGHRA and CDR2 YSYEKL. This CDR3 reads CASSQDTHGEQYF. DNA of the CDR3: TGCGCCAGCAGCCAAGATACTCATGGGGAGCAGTACTTC.